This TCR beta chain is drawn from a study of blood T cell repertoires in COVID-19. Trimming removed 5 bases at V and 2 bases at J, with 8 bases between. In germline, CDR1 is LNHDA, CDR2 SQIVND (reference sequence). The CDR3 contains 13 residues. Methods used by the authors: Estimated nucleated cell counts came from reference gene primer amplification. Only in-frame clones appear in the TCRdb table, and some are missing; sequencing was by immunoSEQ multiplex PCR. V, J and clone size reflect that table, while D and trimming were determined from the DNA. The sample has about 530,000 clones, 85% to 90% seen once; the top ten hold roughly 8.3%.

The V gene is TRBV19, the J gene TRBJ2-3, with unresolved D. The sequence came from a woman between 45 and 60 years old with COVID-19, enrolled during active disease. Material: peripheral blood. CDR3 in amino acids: CASSSADTDTQYF. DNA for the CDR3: TGTGCCAGTAGTTCGGCGGACACAGATACGCAGTATTTT.